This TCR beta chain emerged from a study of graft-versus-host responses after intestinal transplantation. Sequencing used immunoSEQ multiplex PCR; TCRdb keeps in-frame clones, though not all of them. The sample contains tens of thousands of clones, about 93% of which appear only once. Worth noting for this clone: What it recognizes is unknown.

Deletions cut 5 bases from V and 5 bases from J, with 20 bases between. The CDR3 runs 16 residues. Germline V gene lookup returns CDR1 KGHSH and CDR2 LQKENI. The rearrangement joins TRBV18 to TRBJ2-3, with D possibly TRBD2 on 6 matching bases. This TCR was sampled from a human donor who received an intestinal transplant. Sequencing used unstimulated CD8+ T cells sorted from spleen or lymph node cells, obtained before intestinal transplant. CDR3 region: CASSSSGLGNGDTQYF. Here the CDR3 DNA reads TGTGCCAGCTCATCCTCGGGACTGGGGAATGGAGATACGCAGTATTTT.